The 26 T cell receptor beta chains below come from one sample, sequenced in a study of blood T cell repertoires in COVID-19. Produced via immunoSEQ multiplex PCR; TCRdb's table is partial and in-frame only. Among hundreds of thousands of clones, 75% to 90% were seen once, and the ten largest hold around 2.5%. Sequenced material: peripheral blood. These receptors originate from a woman aged 65 to 85 with active or convalescent COVID-19.

The CDR3 loop reads CASSLATAGGWKQYF. CDR3 sequence (DNA): TGTGCCAGCAGCTTGGCTACCGCGGGAGGGTGGAAGCAGTACTTC. V is TRBV5-6 and J is TRBJ2-7; 9 positions match TRBD2. Germline loops: CDR1 SGHDT, CDR2 YYEEEE. The CDR3 is 15 amino acids. With V trimmed by 0 bases and J by 8 bases, 9 bases remained unmatched.

This clone has only a few counts. The chain uses TRBV6-2 or TRBV6-3 and TRBJ1-5; no clear D gene. V lost 3 bases and J lost 0, with 9 bases in between. The germline V gene has CDR1 MNHEY and CDR2 SVGEGT. The CDR3 has 15 residues. The CDR3 protein is CASSYSPYSNQPQHF. The DNA for the CDR3 is TGTGCCAGCAGTTATAGCCCCTATAGCAATCAGCCCCAGCATTTT.

The V call is TRBV4-3, the J call TRBJ1-5; D unclear. The V end lost 0 bases, the J end lost 0 bases, and 12 bases lay between the germline ends. The germline V gene has CDR1 LGHNA and CDR2 YSLEER. CDR3 length: 17 residues. CDR3 sequence: CASSQDHNKNSNQPQHF. The CDR3 bases are TGCGCCAGCAGCCAAGATCACAATAAAAATAGCAATCAGCCCCAGCATTTT.

The chain is built from TRBV18 and TRBJ1-6; possible D gene TRBD1, 6 bases. The CDR3 has 14 amino acids. The V and J ends lost 3 bases and 12 bases respectively, with 15 bases between them. Germline V CDR1 and CDR2: KGHSH, LQKENI. The CDR3 loop reads CASSPLRTAGPLHF. As DNA, the CDR3 is TGTGCCAGCTCACCTCTCCGGACAGCCGGACCCCTCCACTTT.

This sequence joins TRBV10-3 and TRBJ2-1, with 12 nucleotides matching TRBD1. The CDR3 length is 17 residues. The V gene's germline CDR1 is ENHRY and CDR2 SYGVKD. After removal of 6 bases from V and 6 bases from J, the junction contained 12 bases not matched to a gene. CDR3 bases: TGTGCCATCAGGCATAACCCGGGACAGGGGGCCCTCAATGAGCAGTTCTTC. Translated, it gives CAIRHNPGQGALNEQFF.

The chain recombines TRBV5-1 with TRBJ2-1; TRBD1 aligns across 9 bases. Looked up from germline, CDR1 is SGHRS and CDR2 is YFSETQ. The trim removed 6 bases at V and 8 bases at J, leaving 12 bases unmatched. The CDR3 sequence is 15 residues long. The CDR3 sequence: CASKLWTGVGDEQFF. The CDR3 nucleotides read TGCGCCAGCAAACTATGGACAGGGGTCGGAGATGAGCAGTTCTTC.

This chain links TRBV13 with TRBJ1-3; no firm D call. The CDR3 is 13 residues long. Germline V gene sequence: CDR1 PRHDT, CDR2 FYEKMQ (reference sequence). V lost 0 bases and J 4 bases, leaving 4 bases between the germline ends. In nucleotides, the CDR3 is TGTGCCAGCAGCTTAGGTCGGGGAAACACCATATATTTT. Amino acids: CASSLGRGNTIYF.

In nucleotides, the CDR3 is TGTGCCAGCAGCGTAGGCGGGAGGAATCTTCCATCGCCAGGGAGGCTCTATGGCTACACCTTC. It specifies CASSVGGRNLPSPGRLYGYTF. The chain employs TRBV9 and TRBJ1-2; weak D call: TRBD1 (5 bases). This CDR3 comprises 21 residues. Trimming left V 0 bases short and J 4 bases short, with 31 bases between. The germline V gene has CDR1 SGDLS and CDR2 YYNGEE. Based on the CDR3 plus reference TRBV9 and TRBJ1-2, the full variable domain is DSGVTQTPKHLITATGQRVTLRCSPRSGDLSVYWYQQSLDQGLQFLIQYYNGEERAKGNILERFSAQQFPDLHSELNLSSLELGDSALYFCASSVGGRNLPSPGRLYGYTFGSGTRLTVV.

V gene TRBV7-9 combines with J gene TRBJ2-1; D perhaps matches TRBD2 (5 bases). The CDR3 covers 16 residues. Deletions cut 5 bases from V and 2 bases from J, with 16 bases between. Germline V gene lookup returns CDR1 SEHNR and CDR2 FQNEAQ (reference sequence). This chain's CDR3 is CASSPGGGGPYNEQFF. DNA for the CDR3: TGTGCCAGCAGCCCCGGTGGAGGAGGCCCCTACAATGAGCAGTTCTTC.

V is TRBV3-1 (or the pseudogene TRBV3-2) and J is TRBJ2-5; possibly TRBD1 for D (6 bases). This CDR3 is built from 17 residues. V was trimmed by 1 base and J by 5 bases, leaving 20 bases between them. The germline gives CDR1 LGHDT, CDR2 YNNKEL (reference sequence). The CDR3 spells CASSQVERTAGDETQYF. For the CDR3, the DNA is TGTGCCAGCAGCCAAGTTGAGAGGACAGCAGGGGACGAGACCCAGTACTTC.

V usage is TRBV5-6 and J usage is TRBJ2-7; D may be TRBD1 (5 bases). Trimming removed 5 bases from V and 0 bases from J, with 15 bases in between. CDR1 and CDR2 from the germline V gene are SGHDT and YYEEEE. This CDR3 region has 15 residues. The CDR3 region has the DNA TGTGCCAGCAGTGGGGCCGGGTCACTCTCCTACGAGCAGTACTTC. This encodes CASSGAGSLSYEQYF.

The rearrangement uses TRBV20-1 and TRBJ2-6, with TRBD1 matching 11 bases. The ends lost 3 bases at V and 2 bases at J; junction bases unmatched: 6. Per germline, CDR1 DFQATT and CDR2 SNEGSKA (reference sequence). The CDR3 runs 17 residues. The CDR3 DNA is TGCAGTGCTAGTCGGACAGGGGGCTTCGCTGGGGCCAACGTCCTGACTTTC. It encodes CSASRTGGFAGANVLTF.

This chain links TRBV28 with TRBJ1-2; the match to TRBD1 covers 11 bases. The CDR3 loop spans 16 amino acids. The ends lost 6 bases at V and 4 bases at J; junction bases unmatched: 10. CDR1 and CDR2 from the germline V gene are MDHEN and SYDVKM. CDR3 sequence reads: CASRPHRGQGGYGYTF. DNA for the CDR3: TGTGCCAGCAGGCCTCACCGGGGACAGGGGGGCTATGGCTACACCTTC.

The V call is TRBV30, the J call TRBJ1-1, with 7 bases identical to TRBD1. The CDR3 totals 13 residues. Per the germline V gene, CDR1 is GTSNPN and CDR2 is SVGIG (reference sequence). V shed 2 bases and J 3 bases; nucleotides not matched to a gene: 3. CDR3 residues: CAWSTQGDTEAFF. CDR3 sequence (DNA): TGTGCCTGGAGTACCCAGGGGGACACTGAAGCTTTCTTT.

This clone occurred once. The same CDR3 is also encoded by other DNA sequences in this sample. The rearrangement uses TRBV30 and TRBJ2-7, with D hard to call. Trimming pared 1 base from V and 3 bases from J, leaving 4 bases between. Germline V CDR1 and CDR2: GTSNPN, SVGIG (reference sequence). This CDR3 is 11 amino acids long. Written as DNA, the CDR3 is TGTGCCTGGAGTGGCAGCTACGAGCAGTACTTC. Protein product: CAWSGSYEQYF.

The chain links TRBV27 to TRBJ2-7; perhaps TRBD2 as D (5 bases). The CDR3 covers 17 residues. Germline V lookup: CDR1 MNHEY, CDR2 SMNVEV (reference sequence). V was trimmed by 2 bases and J by 4 bases, leaving 21 bases between them. CDR3 sequence (DNA): TGTGCCAGCAGTTTAGGTCCTTCTAGAGGGTTTTCATACGAGCAGTACTTC. Its protein is CASSLGPSRGFSYEQYF.

This chain connects TRBV6-6 to TRBJ2-3; 14 nucleotides line up with TRBD2. The CDR3 consists of 17 residues. Germline values: CDR1 MNHNY, CDR2 SVGAGI (reference sequence). J gave up 4 bases and V 5 bases, and 8 bases lay outside the gene matches. The CDR3 coding sequence is TGTGCCAGCAGTCCTCTTGGGACTAGCGGGAGTGCAGATACGCAGTATTTT. This sequence encodes CASSPLGTSGSADTQYF.

In DNA form, the CDR3 reads TGCAGCGTTAGCCCATTCAGGACTAGCGGATCAGATACGCAGTATTTT. Translating gives CSVSPFRTSGSDTQYF. The chain combines TRBV29-1 with TRBJ2-3, with 10 bases lining up with TRBD2. V was pared by 5 bases and J by 4 bases, with 12 bases of the junction left unmatched. There are 16 residues in the CDR3. The V gene's germline CDR1 is SQVTM and CDR2 ANQGSEA.

The CDR3, as DNA: TGCGCCAGCAGCCAACCGACAGGGGGCCGCGAGCAGTACTTC. Amino acids: CASSQPTGGREQYF. The V gene is TRBV4-1, the J gene TRBJ2-7; 10 positions agree with TRBD1. Losses at the gene ends were 2 bases for V and 6 bases for J; bases not matched to a gene: 4. Germline assignment: CDR1 MGHRA and CDR2 YSYEKL. There are 14 residues in the CDR3.

The chain links TRBV7-9 to TRBJ1-1; TRBD1 aligns across 8 bases. The CDR3 is 16 amino acids. V lost 2 bases, J lost 3 bases, and 8 bases stayed unmatched. Germline lookup yields CDR1 SEHNR and CDR2 FQNEAQ (reference sequence). CDR3 coding DNA: TGTGCCAGCAGCTTAAGTGCAGGGGGCTGGGACACTGAAGCTTTCTTT. Protein: CASSLSAGGWDTEAFF.

The chain links TRBV2 to TRBJ2-5; D remains unclear. The CDR3 contains 11 residues. V was trimmed by 4 bases and J by 8 bases, leaving 8 bases between them. Germline V gives CDR1 SNHLY, CDR2 FYNNEI. CDR3 sequence (DNA): TGTGCCAGCAGTGGCCTAGTAACCCAGTACTTC. Protein sequence: CASSGLVTQYF.

V and J are TRBV10-3 and TRBJ2-7, with TRBD2 matching 10 bases. Germline trimming cut 8 bases from V and 5 bases from J; bases unmatched to any gene: 9. Germline lookup yields CDR1 ENHRY and CDR2 SYGVKD. The CDR3 is made up of 14 amino acids. For the CDR3, the DNA is TGTGCCATCCGACTTAGCGGGAGGTCTGACGAGCAGTACTTC. Translated, it gives CAIRLSGRSDEQYF.

This chain links TRBV14 with TRBJ2-3; 9 bases are shared with TRBD2. With V trimmed by 8 bases and J by 2 bases, 2 bases remained unmatched. Germline V CDR1 and CDR2: SGHDN, FVKESK. The CDR3 consists of 13 residues. CDR3 DNA sequence: TGTGCCAGCTCTAGCGGGAACACAGATACGCAGTATTTT. Its translation: CASSSGNTDTQYF. Using reference TRBV14 and TRBJ2-3 for the parts outside the CDR3, the full variable domain is EAGVTQFPSHSVIEKGQTVTLRCDPISGHDNLYWYRRVMGKEIKFLLHFVKESKQDESGMPNNRFLAERTGGTYSTLKVQPAELEDSGVYFCASSSGNTDTQYFGPGTRLTVL.

The chain combines TRBV28 with TRBJ1-3, with D maybe TRBD1 (6 bases). Germline assignment: CDR1 MDHEN and CDR2 SYDVKM. The CDR3 is 15 residues long. Trimming shortened V by 2 bases and J by 0 bases, and 8 bases separated the two germline ends. The CDR3 region is CASSLGQSSGNTIYF. The CDR3 nucleotides read TGTGCCAGCAGTTTAGGACAGAGCTCTGGAAACACCATATATTTT. Drawing the rest from reference TRBV28 and TRBJ1-3, the complete variable domain is DVKVTQSSRYLVKRTGEKVFLECVQDMDHENMFWYRQDPGLGLRLIYFSYDVKMKEKGDIPEGYSVSREKKERFSLILESASTNQTSMYLCASSLGQSSGNTIYFGEGSWLTVV.

The chain joins TRBV10-3 to TRBJ2-5; 9 positions match TRBD1. Germline V gives CDR1 ENHRY, CDR2 SYGVKD. Trimming at V came to 5 bases and at J to 5 bases, leaving 6 bases not matched to a gene. The CDR3 contains 14 residues. Written as DNA, the CDR3 is TGTGCCATCAGTTCAACAGGGGGCGGGGAGACCCAGTACTTC. It codes for CAISSTGGGETQYF.

The V gene is TRBV18, the J gene TRBJ2-3; tentatively, D is TRBD1 (5 bases). CDR1 and CDR2 from the germline V gene are KGHSH and LQKENI. The length of the CDR3 is 15 residues. Trimming shortened V by 3 bases and J by 0 bases, and 10 bases separated the two germline ends. The CDR3 spells CASSPTDRSTDTQYF. The CDR3, as DNA: TGTGCCAGCTCACCCACCGACAGAAGCACAGATACGCAGTATTTT.